The present T cell receptor beta chain was sequenced within a study of Ad26.COV2.S vaccination and SARS-CoV-2 variants. Study-level points and caveats: Vaccinated individuals (as opposed to placebo recipients) had higher spike-specific TCR breadth.

Germline V CDR1 and CDR2: SNHLY, FYNNEI. The V segment lost 1 base and the J segment 7 bases; nucleotides outside the gene matches: 7. This CDR3 contains 15 residues. Clones were read by immunoSEQ multiplex PCR, and TCRdb kept only the in-frame ones, dropping some. Of about 350,000 clones detected, approximately 90% appear once; the ten largest clones hold approximately 5%. A note on this clone: As yet, its antigen is unknown.

Documented treatment: over 15 received Ad26.COV2.S at low or high dose, single or two shots; several received placebo; per-sample allocation not given. Samples analyzed were those drawn on day 63 after the first vaccine or placebo injection. This specimen consisted of peripheral blood, obtained in a trial of Ad26.COV2.S vaccine versus placebo. V is TRBV2 and J is TRBJ1-5; 7 bases align to TRBD1. The clonotype originates from a person between 18 and 59 years old who received the Ad26.COV2.S COVID-19 vaccine or a placebo. CDR3 sequence reads: CASSEDRGGLQPQHF. In nucleotides, the CDR3 is TGTGCCAGCAGTGAAGACAGGGGCGGATTGCAGCCCCAGCATTTT.